Shown below are 6 T cell receptor beta chains from a single sample sequenced in a study of long-term antiretroviral therapy in people with HIV. Version v3.0 of the immunoSEQ assay ran at survey level. The method was immunoSEQ multiplex PCR; TCRdb's version includes in-frame clones alone and lacks a portion of them. The sample records 15,000 to 20,000 clones, 79% being singletons. Source: unsorted PBMCs, taken at the start of antiretroviral therapy, before treatment. The source is a man in his late teens or twenties with HIV.

The rearrangement joins TRBV28 to TRBJ2-1; D remains unclear. The germline gives CDR1 MDHEN, CDR2 SYDVKM. Trimming pared 5 bases from V and 5 bases from J, leaving 13 bases between. CDR3 length equals 14 residues. The CDR3 DNA is TGTGCCAGCAGTCGATCCGGCACCCACAATGAGCAGTTCTTC. Translated: CASSRSGTHNEQFF.

V gene TRBV5-1 combines with J gene TRBJ2-7; D unresolved. Trimming took off 5 bases at V and 2 bases at J, with 11 bases between the two ends. The CDR3 loop spans 13 amino acids. In germline, CDR1 is SGHRS, CDR2 YFSETQ. The CDR3 sequence is CASRPDGAYEQYF. The DNA for the CDR3 is TGCGCCAGCAGACCGGATGGGGCCTACGAGCAGTACTTC.

Relative to its sample, this clone is medium-sized (0.01 to 0.1%). This chain uses TRBV12-2 with TRBJ1-3. TRBV12-2 is noted as a pseudogene. CDR3 length: 14 amino acids. The CDR3 bases are TGTGCAAGTCGCTTAGCGTATGCCAGAAACACCATATATTTT. Translating it yields CASRLAYARNTIYF.

The chain carries TRBV2 and TRBJ2-5; 7 positions match TRBD1. This CDR3 has 15 amino acids. Germline CDR1 and CDR2: SNHLY and FYNNEI. V dropped 6 bases and J dropped 1; count of bases not matched to a gene: 8. CDR3 sequence (DNA): TGTGCCAGCAGCAAGGGGGCTAACCCCCAAGAGACCCAGTACTTC. Its translation: CASSKGANPQETQYF.

This clone was picked up a small number of times. The chain has TRBV12-5 and TRBJ1-1; unclear D gene. Germline V gives CDR1 LGHNT, CDR2 FRNRAP. V lost 8 bases and J lost 7, with 17 bases in between. The CDR3 is 13 residues long. The CDR3: CASSRSPRDEAFF. Written as DNA, the CDR3 is TGTGCTAGTTCCCGAAGTCCCCGGGATGAAGCTTTCTTT.

This clone was seen a handful of times. The V and J genes are TRBV27 and TRBJ2-5; a weak D match, TRBD1 (6 bases). The CDR3 is 12 amino acids. Germline V CDR1 and CDR2: MNHEY, SMNVEV (reference sequence). V shed 6 bases and J shed 5 bases, with 10 bases lying between them. Here the CDR3 reads CASRGARETQYF. As DNA, the CDR3 is TGTGCCAGCAGGGGGGCTAGGGAGACCCAGTACTTC.